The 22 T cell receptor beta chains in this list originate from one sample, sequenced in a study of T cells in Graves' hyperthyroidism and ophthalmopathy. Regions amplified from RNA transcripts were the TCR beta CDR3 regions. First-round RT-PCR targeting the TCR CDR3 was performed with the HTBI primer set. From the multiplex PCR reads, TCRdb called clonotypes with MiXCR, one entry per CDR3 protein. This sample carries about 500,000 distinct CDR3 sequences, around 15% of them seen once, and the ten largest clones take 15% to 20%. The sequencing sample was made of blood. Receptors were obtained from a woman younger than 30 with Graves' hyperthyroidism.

DNA of the CDR3: TGCGCCAGCAGCCAAGGACAGCCCTCACTTTGGGGCTACACCTTC. Its translation: CASSQGQPSLWGYTF. V and J are TRBV4-1 and TRBJ1-2; a possible D gene is TRBD1 (5 bases). The CDR3 sequence is 15 residues long. In germline, CDR1 is MGHRA, CDR2 YSYEKL. Between the trimmed V and J ends, which lost 1 base and 8 bases, there was a span of 17 bases.

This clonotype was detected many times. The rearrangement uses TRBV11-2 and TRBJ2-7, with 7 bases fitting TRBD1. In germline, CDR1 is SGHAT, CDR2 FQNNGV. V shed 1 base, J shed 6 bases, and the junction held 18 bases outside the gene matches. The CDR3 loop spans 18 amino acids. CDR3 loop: CASSLGHPTDRLRSEQYF. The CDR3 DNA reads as TGTGCCAGCAGCTTAGGTCACCCGACGGACAGGTTGAGGAGCGAGCAGTACTTC. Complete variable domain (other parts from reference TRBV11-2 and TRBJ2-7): EAGVAQSPRYKIIEKRQSVAFWCNPISGHATLYWYQQILGQGPKLLIQFQNNGVVDDSQLPKDRFSAERLKGVDSTLKIQPAKLEDSAVYLCASSLGHPTDRLRSEQYFGPGTRLTVT.

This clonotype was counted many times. CDR3 protein: CASSPKARETDTQYF. CDR3 sequence (DNA): TGTGCCAGCAGCCCCAAGGCCAGGGAGACAGATACGCAGTATTTT. This chain connects TRBV13 to TRBJ2-3; the D gene could be TRBD1 or TRBD2 (5 bases each). V lost 5 bases, J lost 3 bases, and 15 bases lay in between. From germline, CDR1 is PRHDT and CDR2 FYEKMQ (reference sequence). The CDR3 is 15 amino acids.

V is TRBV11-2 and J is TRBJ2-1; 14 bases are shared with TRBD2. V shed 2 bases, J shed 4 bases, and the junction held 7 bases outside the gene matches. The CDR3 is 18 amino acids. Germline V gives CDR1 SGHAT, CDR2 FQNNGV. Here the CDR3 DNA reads TGTGCCAGCAGCTTATGGACTAGCGGGAGGAACGATTACAATGAGCAGTTCTTC. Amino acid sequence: CASSLWTSGRNDYNEQFF.

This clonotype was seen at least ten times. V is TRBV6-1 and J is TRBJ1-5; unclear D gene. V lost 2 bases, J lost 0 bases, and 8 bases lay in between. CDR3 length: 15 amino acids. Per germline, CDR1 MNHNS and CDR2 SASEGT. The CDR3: CASSEFAYSNQPQHF. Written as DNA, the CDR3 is TGTGCCAGCAGTGAATTTGCGTATAGCAATCAGCCCCAGCATTTT.

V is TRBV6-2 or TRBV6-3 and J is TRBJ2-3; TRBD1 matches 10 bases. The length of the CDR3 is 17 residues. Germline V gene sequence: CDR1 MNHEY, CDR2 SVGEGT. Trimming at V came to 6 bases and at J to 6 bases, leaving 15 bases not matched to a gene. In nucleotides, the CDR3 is TGTGCCAGCAGCTTCCCCCCGGGACAGGGGTCGTCGGATACGCAGTATTTT. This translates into CASSFPPGQGSSDTQYF.

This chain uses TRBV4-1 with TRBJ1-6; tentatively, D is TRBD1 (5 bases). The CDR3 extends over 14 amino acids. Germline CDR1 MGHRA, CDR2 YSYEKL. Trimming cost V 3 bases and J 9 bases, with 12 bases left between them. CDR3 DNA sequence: TGCGCCAGCAGCCAGAAGGGGAGAGGTTCACCCCTCCACTTT. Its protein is CASSQKGRGSPLHF.

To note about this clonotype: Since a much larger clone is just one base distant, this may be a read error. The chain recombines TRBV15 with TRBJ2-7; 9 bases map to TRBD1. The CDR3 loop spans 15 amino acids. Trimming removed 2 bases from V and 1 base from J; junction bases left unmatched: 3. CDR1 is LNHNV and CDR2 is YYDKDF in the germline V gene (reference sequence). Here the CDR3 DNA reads TGTGCCACCAGCAGATCCGGGACAGGGTCCTACGAGCAGTACTTC. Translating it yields CATSRSGTGSYEQYF.

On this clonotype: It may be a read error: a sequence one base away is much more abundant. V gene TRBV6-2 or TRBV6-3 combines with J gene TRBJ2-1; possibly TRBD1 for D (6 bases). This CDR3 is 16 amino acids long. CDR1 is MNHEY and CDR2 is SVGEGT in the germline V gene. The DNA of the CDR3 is TGTGCCGGCAGTTTCGACAGGACCTATTACAATGAGTGGCAGTTCTTC. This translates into CAGSFDRTYYNEWQFF.

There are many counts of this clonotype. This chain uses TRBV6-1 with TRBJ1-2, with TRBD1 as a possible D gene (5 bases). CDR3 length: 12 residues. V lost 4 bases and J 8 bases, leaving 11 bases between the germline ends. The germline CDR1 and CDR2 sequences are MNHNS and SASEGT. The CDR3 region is CASSAGSPGYTF. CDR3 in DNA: TGTGCCAGCAGTGCAGGGAGTCCGGGCTACACCTTC.

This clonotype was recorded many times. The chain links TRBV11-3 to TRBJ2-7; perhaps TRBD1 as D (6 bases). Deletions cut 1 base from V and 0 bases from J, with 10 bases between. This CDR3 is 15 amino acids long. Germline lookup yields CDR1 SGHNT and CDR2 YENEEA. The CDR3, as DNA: TGTGCCAGCAGCTTAGGGGACATTACCTCCTACGAGCAGTACTTC. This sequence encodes CASSLGDITSYEQYF.

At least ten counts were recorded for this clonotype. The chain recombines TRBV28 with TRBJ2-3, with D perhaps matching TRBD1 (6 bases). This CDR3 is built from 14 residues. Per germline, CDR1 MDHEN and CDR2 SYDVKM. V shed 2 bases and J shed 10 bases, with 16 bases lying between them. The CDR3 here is CASSLSPTGYAQYF. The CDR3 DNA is TGTGCCAGCAGTTTAAGCCCCACAGGGTATGCGCAGTATTTT.

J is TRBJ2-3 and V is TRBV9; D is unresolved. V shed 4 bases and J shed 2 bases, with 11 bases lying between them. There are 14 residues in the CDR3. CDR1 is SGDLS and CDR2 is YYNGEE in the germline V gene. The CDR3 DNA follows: TGTGCCAGCAGCACTGAAAGCTACACAGATACGCAGTATTTT. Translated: CASSTESYTDTQYF.

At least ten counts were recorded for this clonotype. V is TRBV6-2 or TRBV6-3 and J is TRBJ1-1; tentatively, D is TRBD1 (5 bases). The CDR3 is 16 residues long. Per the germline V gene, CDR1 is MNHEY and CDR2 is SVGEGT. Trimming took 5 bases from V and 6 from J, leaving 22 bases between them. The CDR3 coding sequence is TGTGCCAGCAGTGAAATTTCCGGGAAACGGGACGCTGAAGCTTTCTTT. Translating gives CASSEISGKRDAEAFF.

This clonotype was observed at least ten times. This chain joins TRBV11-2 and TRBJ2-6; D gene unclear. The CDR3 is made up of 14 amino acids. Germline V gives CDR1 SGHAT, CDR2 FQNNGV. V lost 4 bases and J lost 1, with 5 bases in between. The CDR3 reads CASSYKSGANVLTF. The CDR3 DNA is TGTGCCAGCAGCTACAAATCTGGGGCCAACGTCCTGACTTTC.

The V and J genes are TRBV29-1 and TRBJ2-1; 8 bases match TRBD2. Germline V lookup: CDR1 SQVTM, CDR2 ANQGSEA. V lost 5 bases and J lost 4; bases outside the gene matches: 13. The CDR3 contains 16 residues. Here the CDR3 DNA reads TGCAGCGTTCCCCCTAGACTAAGCGGGAGATACAATGAGCAGTTCTTC. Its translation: CSVPPRLSGRYNEQFF.

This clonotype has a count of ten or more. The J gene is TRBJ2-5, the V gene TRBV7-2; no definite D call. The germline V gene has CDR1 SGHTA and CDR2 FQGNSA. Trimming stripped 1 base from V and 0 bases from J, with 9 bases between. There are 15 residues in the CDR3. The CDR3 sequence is CASSLGLRDQETQYF. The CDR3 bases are TGTGCCAGCAGCTTAGGTCTTAGGGACCAAGAGACCCAGTACTTC.

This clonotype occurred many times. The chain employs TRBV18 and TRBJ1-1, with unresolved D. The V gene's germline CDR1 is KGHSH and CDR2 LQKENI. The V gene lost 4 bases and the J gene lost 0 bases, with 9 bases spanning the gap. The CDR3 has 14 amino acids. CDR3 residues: CASSLKTLNTEAFF. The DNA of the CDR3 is TGTGCCAGCTCACTCAAGACACTGAACACTGAAGCTTTCTTT.

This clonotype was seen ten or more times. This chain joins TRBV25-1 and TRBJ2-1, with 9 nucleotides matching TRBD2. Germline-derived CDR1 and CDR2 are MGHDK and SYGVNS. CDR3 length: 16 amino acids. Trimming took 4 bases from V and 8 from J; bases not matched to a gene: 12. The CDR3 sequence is CASSGEREASGDEQFF. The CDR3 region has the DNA TGTGCCAGCAGTGGGGAGCGGGAGGCCTCCGGGGATGAGCAGTTCTTC.

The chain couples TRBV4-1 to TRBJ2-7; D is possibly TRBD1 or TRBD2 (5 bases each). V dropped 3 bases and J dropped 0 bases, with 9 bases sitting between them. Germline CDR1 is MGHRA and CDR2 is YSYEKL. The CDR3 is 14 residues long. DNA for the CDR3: TGCGCCAGCAGCCAGCCCGGGGCCTCCTACGAGCAGTACTTC. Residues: CASSQPGASYEQYF.

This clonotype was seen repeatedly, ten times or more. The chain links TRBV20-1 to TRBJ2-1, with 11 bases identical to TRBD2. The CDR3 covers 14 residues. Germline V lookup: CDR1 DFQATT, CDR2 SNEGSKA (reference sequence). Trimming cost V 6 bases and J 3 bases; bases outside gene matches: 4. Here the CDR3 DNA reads TGCAGTGCGTGGGGACTAGCGGTCTACAATGAGCAGTTCTTC. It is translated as CSAWGLAVYNEQFF.

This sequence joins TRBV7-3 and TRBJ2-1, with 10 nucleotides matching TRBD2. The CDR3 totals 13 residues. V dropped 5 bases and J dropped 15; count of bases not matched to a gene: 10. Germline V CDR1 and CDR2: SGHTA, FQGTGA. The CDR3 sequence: CASSPGTSEPRFF. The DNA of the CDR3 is TGTGCCAGCAGCCCCGGGACTAGCGAACCTCGGTTCTTC.